Included here is one T cell receptor (beta chain) sequence, with context. Primers included in the PCR were 60 Vbeta and 13 Jbeta primers. TCRdb's copy holds only in-frame clones and misses some; the assay was immunoSEQ multiplex PCR. Here the sample spans about 150,000 clones, over 70% being singletons. These data belong to a study of cytomegalovirus exposure and HLA in healthy donors. The sample was PBMCs. The TCR comes from a woman aged 40 to 55 in good health and CMV-seropositive.

This CDR3 reads CAIRLGAGGPFDTQYF. The CDR3 region has the DNA TGTGCCATCCGCCTTGGCGCGGGGGGGCCGTTTGATACGCAGTATTTT. This rearrangement joins TRBV10-3 to TRBJ2-3, with TRBD2 matching 9 bases. Germline V gene data show CDR1 as ENHRY and CDR2 as SYGVKD. This CDR3 comprises 16 residues. After removal of 8 bases from V and 6 bases from J, the junction contained 15 bases not matched to a gene.